This T cell receptor beta chain appears in the sequencing data of a study of cytotoxic CD8 clonotypes in ibrutinib-treated CLL (dated by TCRdb to the early 2020s). Describing the broader study: The cohort was composed of some twelve relapsed/refractory and 15 treatment-naive patients; IGHV unmutated status was identified in roughly 17 patients. Patients were still on ibrutinib when every remission and progressive disease sample was collected. Of the 90 or so participants in the trial, about 25 had longitudinal samples available. Partial responses were observed in some 24 patients and complete responses in 2; after a median follow-up of roughly 72 months, remission was maintained in approximately 14 patients and progression was observed in about twelve. Response samples were taken after a median of approximately eleven months on treatment, ranging from about 6 to 40 months. Samples averaged approximately 260,000 productive templates and some 91,000 productive rearrangements. Cryopreserved peripheral blood mononuclear cells were obtained prior to treatment, at the time of response, and at either disease progression or sustained remission.

From the cysteine up to the phenylalanine, the CDR3 has a length of 13 residues. The retained sequence is limited to the CDR3, 39 bases, with the frame set at the first base. Looking up the germline V gene yields CDR1 WSHSY and CDR2 SAAADI. The full study reports these points: Sampling times were not matched between sustained-remission and progressing patients, and lymph node repertoires were not studied. Public clonotypes were rare and either contracted or stayed stable during treatment, and the rise in clonality at ibrutinib response reflected the expansion of private clonotypes. Clonality increased at ibrutinib response, stayed stable in sustained remission, and fell back toward baseline at progression. Baseline clonality exceeded that of age-matched healthy donors and correlated strongly with circulating CD8+ T-cell counts.

The goal of deep resolution MiSeq sequencing was a depth between 1 in 1 million and 1 in 200,000 T cells, and coverage averaged 10x per clonotype. The immunoSEQ hsTCRB Kit was used to generate TCR beta libraries. On the authors' methods: Data were analyzed with ImmunoSEQ Data Assistant and ImmunoSEQ Analyzer, with V, D and J genes assigned per IMGT definitions. Clonality, with values ranging from 0 to 1, was calculated as one minus the normalized Shannon entropy of productive rearrangement frequencies. Only overrepresented clonotypes making up at least 0.05% of each patient's repertoire were included in the public clonotype analysis. Thirteen repertoires from age-matched healthy donors, obtained from immuneACCESS, served as clonality controls. TCRdb mirrors the immuneACCESS table, restricted to in-frame sequences. Some clones are absent from its copies; in checked studies, under half trace to an unresolved V gene, and the reason for the others is unknown. Clone size and the V and J calls come from that table; the DNA yielded D and trimming. The sample table holds approximately 100,000 clones, of which more than 75% were seen once. Less than 35% of the sample is taken by the ten largest.

With respect to this clone: This receptor's antigen is unknown. One junction end disagrees with the germline gene, perhaps due to a read error.

Sample time point, as interpreted from the label and publication: about a year on ibrutinib. For TCR beta library preparation, approximately 1.9 micrograms of genomic DNA was extracted from cryopreserved PBMCs. Longitudinal blood samples from CLL patients receiving ibrutinib monotherapy were subjected to high-throughput TCR beta sequencing. The patients took part in an open-label, single-center phase 2 trial of ibrutinib monotherapy. This TCR was recovered from a human donor with chronic lymphocytic leukemia. The sequence links TRBV10-2 to TRBJ1-6; TRBD1 might be the D gene, on 6 matching bases. The sample here was PBMCs, taken after 12 months of ibrutinib treatment. The CDR3 corresponds to CASSESSAGQSKF. The nucleotide sequence is TGCGCCAGCAGTGAGTCGTCGGCAGGACAGTCAAAATTT.